The 10 T cell receptor beta chains reported below all come from one sample, sequenced in a study of T-cell reconstitution after alpha-beta-depleted transplantation in children (dated by TCRdb to between 2015 and 2016). The meaning of the sample's treatment or condition label: allogeneic hematopoietic cell transplantation with graft depleted of TCRalphabeta T cells and CD19 B cells. The library was prepared using PCR. Instrument on record: Illumina HiSeq 2500. TCR library preparation used molecular barcoding, with unique molecular identifiers applied to normalize quantification of the TCRbeta repertoire. TCRdb trimmed the raw reads at Q25, called clones with MiXCR and kept productive beta chains. Identical CDR3 proteins give one entry, which carries the most common genes and DNA. The sample table lists fewer than 750,000 distinct CDR3 sequences, roughly 24% of them with a count of one. Roughly 13% of the sample is held by the ten biggest clonotypes.

The material was PBMCs, mostly from graft donor cells, obtained 360 days after TCRalphabeta/CD19-depleted stem cell transplant. The receptors shown here come from a boy under two years old who had a stem cell transplant for acute myeloid leukemia, so the T cells may come from the graft donor.

This sequence joins TRBV24-1 and TRBJ2-2; 11 bases align to TRBD1. V shed 6 bases, J shed 3 bases, and the junction held 11 bases outside the gene matches. Germline CDR1 KGHDR, CDR2 SFDVKD. The CDR3 consists of 18 residues. Written as DNA, the CDR3 is TGTGCCACCAGTTTGGGACAGGGGGTAGGAAAAGACACCGGGGAGCTGTTTTTT. Translation: CATSLGQGVGKDTGELFF.

In its sample, this clonotype was seen once. The rearrangement joins TRBV5-1 to TRBJ2-1; a possible D gene is TRBD1 (5 bases). V was shortened by 1 base and J by 4 bases, with 15 bases between the two germline ends. The CDR3 is made up of 16 amino acids. Per the germline V gene, CDR1 is SGHRS and CDR2 is YFSETQ. Written as DNA, the CDR3 is TGCGCCAGCAGCTTGAGACAGACTCCAAATTACAATGAGCAGTTCTTC. Protein sequence: CASSLRQTPNYNEQFF.

The CDR3 is CASSLSRLFTDTQYF. The CDR3 bases are TGTGCCAGCAGCTTATCTAGGCTCTTCACAGATACGCAGTATTTT. The chain employs TRBV7-2 and TRBJ2-3; no firm D call. The CDR3 contains 15 residues. The V end was cut by 2 bases, the J end by 2 bases, with 11 bases between. Germline V CDR1 and CDR2: SGHTA, FQGNSA.

This clonotype was seen a handful of times. V gene TRBV12-3 or TRBV12-4 combines with J gene TRBJ2-2, with TRBD1 as a possible D gene (6 bases). V lost 6 bases, J lost 7 bases, and 21 bases lay in between. This CDR3 is 16 amino acids long. This chain's CDR3 is CASRRPGQNRNGELFF. The CDR3 DNA reads as TGTGCCAGCAGGCGACCGGGACAAAACCGCAACGGGGAGCTGTTTTTT.

This chain joins TRBV12-3 or TRBV12-4 and TRBJ2-3; D perhaps matches TRBD1 (5 bases). The CDR3 runs to 14 residues. V was pared by 2 bases and J by 9 bases, with 15 bases between. Here the CDR3 DNA reads TGTGCCAGCAGTTTATCCGTGACCCCAGGGACGCAGTATTTT. Its translation is CASSLSVTPGTQYF.

This clonotype was recorded many times. The CDR3 DNA sequence: TGCGCCAGCAGCTTGGAAGGAGGGAACACCGGGGAGCTGTTTTTT. It translates to CASSLEGGNTGELFF. The V and J genes are TRBV5-1 and TRBJ2-2, with D perhaps matching TRBD2 (5 bases). With 0 bases removed from V and 1 base from J, the gap between germline ends came to 7 bases. The CDR3 is 15 residues long. Germline-derived CDR1 and CDR2 are SGHRS and YFSETQ.

Ten or more counts support this clonotype. The V call is TRBV10-2, the J call TRBJ2-7, with D possibly TRBD1 on 6 matching bases. The CDR3 is 15 amino acids. Between the trimmed V and J ends, which lost 3 bases and 0 bases, there was a span of 12 bases. Germline V gene lookup returns CDR1 WSHSY and CDR2 SAAADI. The CDR3 loop reads CASSDSGQSSYEQYV. The DNA for the CDR3 is TGCGCCAGCAGTGATTCAGGACAGAGCTCCTACGAGCAGTACGTC.

This sequence joins TRBV27 and TRBJ1-2; D is unresolved. The CDR3 has 14 residues. Between the trimmed V and J ends, which lost 0 bases and 11 bases, there was a span of 16 bases. Germline loops: CDR1 MNHEY, CDR2 SMNVEV (reference sequence). In nucleotides, the CDR3 is TGTGCCAGCAGTTTATCGGGCAGGCGGAGCTTTTACACCTTC. The encoded protein is CASSLSGRRSFYTF.

This clonotype was counted a few times. This rearrangement joins TRBV24-1 to TRBJ2-3, with 12 bases lining up with TRBD2. The trim removed 5 bases at V and 2 bases at J, leaving 10 bases unmatched. The CDR3 contains 18 residues. From germline, CDR1 is KGHDR and CDR2 SFDVKD. The CDR3: CATSGRPTSGGLTDTQYF. DNA of the CDR3: TGTGCCACCAGTGGGCGACCGACTAGCGGGGGCCTCACAGATACGCAGTATTTT.

The V and J genes are TRBV20-1 and TRBJ2-6; D possibly corresponds to TRBD1 (6 bases). Trimming took 5 bases from V and 4 from J, leaving 24 bases between them. This CDR3 has 18 residues. CDR1 is DFQATT and CDR2 is SNEGSKA in the germline V gene (reference sequence). CDR3 region: CSAYLHIGGAKGANVLTF. CDR3 bases: TGCAGTGCTTACCTACATATTGGGGGCGCAAAAGGGGCCAACGTCCTGACTTTC.